One and the same sample provided the 4 T cell receptor beta chains below, sequenced in a study of T cell responses to AZD1222 COVID-19 vaccine. Sequencing was performed with immunoSEQ multiplex PCR; in TCRdb, only in-frame clones are kept and a portion is missing. The sample carries 140,000 to 150,000 clones, about 89% recorded once. Sequences were derived from peripheral blood, sampled 28 days after the second dose of the MenACWY control vaccine. These receptor sequences come from an adult who received the MenACWY meningococcal vaccine as a control.

The V gene is TRBV7-2, the J gene TRBJ2-7; 13 bases align to TRBD2. Germline V lookup: CDR1 SGHTA, CDR2 FQGNSA. With V trimmed by 4 bases and J by 2 bases, 11 bases remained unmatched. The CDR3 length is 18 residues. For the CDR3, the DNA is TGTGCCAGCAGCTGGGGACTAGCGGGACCCCACATCACCTACGAGCAGTACTTC. It specifies CASSWGLAGPHITYEQYF.

The chain carries TRBV28 and TRBJ2-3; 11 bases are shared with TRBD2. There are 16 residues in the CDR3. CDR1 and CDR2 from the germline V gene are MDHEN and SYDVKM. The trim removed 3 bases at V and 5 bases at J, leaving 7 bases unmatched. In DNA, the CDR3 is TGTGCCAGCAGTTTGAGTAGCGGGGGGGAAGGAGATACGCAGTATTTT. Amino acids: CASSLSSGGEGDTQYF.

The chain has TRBV5-1 and TRBJ2-3; D possibly corresponds to TRBD1 (7 bases). CDR1 is SGHRS, CDR2 YFSETQ, per germline. Trimming cost V 4 bases and J 5 bases, with 20 bases left between them. The CDR3 is 16 amino acids. The CDR3 here is CASSQRTGGSQDTQYF. CDR3 bases: TGCGCCAGCAGCCAGCGGACAGGAGGGTCACAAGATACGCAGTATTTT.

This rearrangement joins TRBV10-3 to TRBJ1-4, with D maybe TRBD1 (6 bases). The CDR3 extends over 13 amino acids. Trimming pared 11 bases from V and 0 bases from J, leaving 10 bases between. The germline gives CDR1 ENHRY, CDR2 SYGVKD. The CDR3 protein is CASTGTTNEKLFF. For the CDR3, the DNA is TGTGCCTCAACAGGGACAACTAATGAAAAACTGTTTTTT.